This T cell receptor beta chain was obtained from a study of blood T cell repertoires in COVID-19 (dated by TCRdb to the early 2020s). Some background on the complete study: Samples from collaborators originated in the United States, Italy and Spain and spanned both the acute and convalescent phases of COVID-19. The material from the prospective study consisted of cDNA or gDNA derived from T cells, B-cell-depleted T cells, or PBMCs. Deeply sampled blood TCRbeta repertoires from subjects exposed to, actively infected with, or recovered from COVID-19 were included in the dataset. The repertoires were released in a freely available public database intended as a resource for research on the immune response to SARS-CoV-2. Samples were obtained from the ongoing ImmuneRACE study (first 160 participants) and from roughly 1,300 subjects provided by 6 global collaborators. Nearly every sample came with metadata listing a de-identified subject ID, COVID-19 status, age in years and sex. Where available, HLA class I and class II types were taken from metadata supplied by the sample provider and were not determined by assay-based typing.

The immunoSEQ Assay, a bias-controlled multiplex PCR, was used to amplify TCRbeta CDR3 regions from genomic DNA. The original pipeline was this. The number of nucleated cells in each sample was estimated by amplification of reference gene primers within the assay. To quantify the absolute abundance of each unique TCRbeta CDR3 rearrangement, sequence reads were collapsed and filtered. For each sample, productive Simpson clonality was calculated by taking the square root of Simpson's diversity index across productive rearrangements. The table comes from immuneACCESS by way of TCRdb, which keeps in-frame sequences with V and J called. Part of the clones is missing from these tables; in studies checked, under half for an unresolved V gene and the rest for unknown reasons. From that table come the V and J calls and clone size; the DNA was used to work out D and trimming. The table for this sample lists about 73,000 clones; about 80% of them were counted only once. The top ten hold around 27% of the sample.

Findings and caveats that apply to the study as a whole: The quantity of clinical and demographic metadata differed by source and by participant and was supplied without curation.

The trim is 7 bases for V and 2 bases for J, with a gap of 15 bases between the germline ends. The CDR3 numbers 14 residues from cysteine through phenylalanine. Left in the record is the CDR3 DNA by itself, 42 bases read in frame from the first base. The germline V gene (reference sequence) sets CDR1 to SGHAT and CDR2 to FQDESV. Collaborating institutions collected whole blood in K2EDTA tubes following their own protocols. For TCRbeta analysis, collaborators shipped samples as frozen whole blood, isolated PBMCs, or DNA extracted from either of those sample types. Comments on this clone: Which antigen it targets is not known. No much larger clone is present one base from it, and per-base qualities are unavailable.

Sequencing was done on a sample of peripheral blood. The sequence joins TRBV11-1 to TRBJ2-7; possibly the D gene is TRBD1, per 6 matching bases. This TCR derives from a human donor in a cohort sampled during active COVID-19. The nucleotide sequence is TGTGCCAGCACCCCCGGTACAGGGCCCTACGAGCAGTACTTC. Translated, it reads CASTPGTGPYEQYF. Reference TRBV11-1 and TRBJ2-7 genes cover what lies past the CDR3, so the full variable domain is EAEVAQSPRYKITEKSQAVAFWCDPISGHATLYWYRQILGQGPELLVQFQDESVVDDSQLPKDRFSAERLKGVDSTLKIQPAELGDSAMYLCASTPGTGPYEQYFGPGTRLTVT.